This T cell receptor beta chain emerged from a study of T cell repertoires in cytomegalovirus infection. For the study at large: Public TCR beta signatures indicated both CMV infection and matching HLA type. Study observations and caveats: Cumulated frequencies of public TCR beta families served to identify carriers of CMV plus the relevant HLA. Dominant in the ex vivo response were TCR beta clonotypes restricted by HLA-C and specific for CMV.

MiXCR, run by TCRdb on the reads, gives a single entry per CDR3 protein. The profile covers 740,000 or so distinct CDR3 sequences, with 35% appearing a single time and 2.8% taken by the ten largest. Germline values: CDR1 SGHTA, CDR2 FQGNSA. The trim removed 3 bases at V and 4 bases at J, leaving 6 bases unmatched. CDR3 length: 16 amino acids. This clonotype was seen many times. Its specificity is unknown. The sample taken for sequencing was PBMCs. The J gene is TRBJ2-7, the V gene TRBV7-2, with 13 bases lining up with TRBD2. The receptor was isolated from a human donor in good health (CMV status not recorded). Some clones in this sample may be carry-over from other donors' samples. The CDR3 reads CASSLRLAGGRYEQYF. For the CDR3, the DNA is TGTGCCAGCAGCTTGAGACTAGCGGGAGGACGATACGAGCAGTACTTC.